This T cell receptor (beta chain) was sequenced in a study of cytomegalovirus exposure and HLA in healthy donors. The CDR3 has 14 amino acids. Looked up from germline, CDR1 is SGHNT and CDR2 is YENEEA. J gave up 1 base and V 5 bases, and 3 bases lay outside the gene matches. The PCR was carried out with 60 Vbeta primers and 13 Jbeta primers. Libraries were prepared by immunoSEQ multiplex PCR; TCRdb keeps only in-frame clonotypes and omits some of them. The sample has approximately 150,000 clones, 80% seen once. The clonotype comes from a woman in her fifties or sixties in good health and CMV-seronegative. The sample was PBMCs. V and J are TRBV11-3 and TRBJ2-7, with 9 bases matching TRBD1. The CDR3 protein is CASSTGTGSYEQYF. DNA of the CDR3: TGTGCCAGCAGCACCGGGACAGGGTCCTACGAGCAGTACTTC.